One and the same sample provided the 32 T cell receptor beta chains below, sequenced in a study of blood T cell repertoires in COVID-19. Data came from immunoSEQ multiplex PCR; TCRdb stores just in-frame clones and leaves some out. Counted here are hundreds of thousands of clones, about 88% occurring once; the ten biggest clones make up roughly a tenth. The source material was PBMCs or T cells enriched from blood (not recorded which). The receptors derive from a woman in her thirties or forties who had recovered from COVID-19.

The rearrangement uses TRBV27 and TRBJ2-4, with 9 bases that match TRBD2. In germline, CDR1 is MNHEY, CDR2 SMNVEV (reference sequence). The CDR3 length is 14 residues. The trim removed 5 bases at V and 3 bases at J, leaving 2 bases unmatched. The CDR3 bases are TGTGCCAGCAGTCTTAGCGGGGGCAAAAACATTCAGTACTTC. Protein: CASSLSGGKNIQYF.

This clone has a single count. In nucleotides, the CDR3 is TGTGCCAGCAGTTCTAGCGGGCTTTACGAGCAGTACTTC. Protein sequence: CASSSSGLYEQYF. The chain recombines TRBV12-3 or TRBV12-4 with TRBJ2-7, with TRBD2 identical over 8 bases. This CDR3 region has 13 residues. V lost 4 bases and J lost 4; bases outside the gene matches: 3.

This sequence joins TRBV7-2 and TRBJ1-5, with no clear D. The V end was cut by 2 bases, the J end by 7 bases, with 12 bases between. The CDR3 extends over 14 amino acids. Germline V gene sequence: CDR1 SGHTA, CDR2 FQGNSA. The CDR3 region is CASSLRGYGQPQHF. The CDR3 nucleotides are TGTGCCAGCAGCTTAAGAGGGTACGGGCAGCCCCAGCATTTT.

The chain couples TRBV7-2 to TRBJ2-1, with TRBD2 matching 9 bases. The CDR3 is made up of 16 amino acids. J was trimmed by 3 bases and V by 2 bases; bases with no gene match: 5. Per germline, CDR1 SGHTA and CDR2 FQGNSA. The CDR3 reads CASSLYGSGGYNEQFF. CDR3 nucleotides: TGTGCCAGCAGCTTATATGGTAGCGGGGGCTACAATGAGCAGTTCTTC.

This clone came up once. V gene TRBV21-1 combines with J gene TRBJ2-7; the table's D call, TRBD1, has no DNA check behind it. TRBV21-1 is reported as a pseudogene. The CDR3 totals 14 residues. The CDR3 is CASSKEGQPYEQYF. CDR3 nucleotide sequence: TGTGCCAGCAGCAAAGAAGGACAGCCCTACGAGCAGTACTTC.

This clone was recorded only once. J is TRBJ2-1 and V is TRBV28; tentative D call: TRBD2 (6 bases). V was shortened by 2 bases and J by 9 bases, with 17 bases between the two germline ends. CDR3 size: 15 residues. Germline CDR1 reads MDHEN; CDR2 reads SYDVKM. CDR3 nucleotide sequence: TGTGCCAGCAGTTTAGGGTCACTAGCTAGGAGTGAGCAGTTCTTC. Residues: CASSLGSLARSEQFF. The full variable domain, its missing parts supplied by reference TRBV28 and TRBJ2-1, is DVKVTQSSRYLVKRTGEKVFLECVQDMDHENMFWYRQDPGLGLRLIYFSYDVKMKEKGDIPEGYSVSREKKERFSLILESASTNQTSMYLCASSLGSLARSEQFFGPGTRLTVL.

The CDR3: CASSAREGNQPQHF. The DNA of the CDR3 is TGTGCCAGCAGCGCGCGGGAGGGGAATCAGCCCCAGCATTTT. The V call is TRBV9, the J call TRBJ1-5, with D perhaps matching TRBD1 (5 bases). Trimming removed 3 bases from V and 4 bases from J, with 11 bases in between. The CDR3 covers 14 residues. The germline CDR1 and CDR2 sequences are SGDLS and YYNGEE.

V gene TRBV9 combines with J gene TRBJ2-5; the D gene is possibly TRBD2 (5 bases). Trimming took off 4 bases at V and 8 bases at J, with 15 bases between the two ends. Germline values: CDR1 SGDLS, CDR2 YYNGEE. This CDR3 has 13 amino acids. The CDR3 DNA is TGTGCCAGCAGCCCCTTACTAGGAGGAACCCAGTACTTC. This sequence encodes CASSPLLGGTQYF.

V usage is TRBV5-4 and J usage is TRBJ2-1; weak D call: TRBD2 (5 bases). Germline V gene data show CDR1 as SGHNT and CDR2 as YYREEE (reference sequence). The CDR3 is 13 amino acids. With 3 bases removed from V and 10 bases from J, the gap between germline ends came to 14 bases. The CDR3 loop reads CASSSNPPGEQFF. Written as DNA, the CDR3 is TGTGCCAGCAGCTCAAATCCGCCGGGGGAGCAGTTCTTC.

The chain couples TRBV11-3 to TRBJ2-3; no reliable D call. V was shortened by 5 bases and J by 7 bases, with 13 bases between the two germline ends. Germline V gene sequence: CDR1 SGHNT, CDR2 YENEEA. The length of the CDR3 is 13 residues. The DNA for the CDR3 is TGTGCCAGCAGCCCACTTCCTGGGCATACGCAGTATTTT. It encodes CASSPLPGHTQYF.

The V and J genes are TRBV9 and TRBJ2-7, with 9 bases that match TRBD1. V lost 4 bases to trimming and J lost 5 bases; unmatched junction nucleotides: 7. This CDR3 has 14 amino acids. Germline CDR1 and CDR2: SGDLS and YYNGEE. CDR3 in amino acids: CASSIRDRVDEQYF. Here the CDR3 DNA reads TGTGCCAGCAGCATCCGGGACAGGGTGGACGAGCAGTACTTC.

This chain uses TRBV7-9 with TRBJ1-2; 7 bases are shared with TRBD1. CDR3 size: 14 residues. CDR1 and CDR2 from the germline V gene are SEHNR and FQNEAQ (reference sequence). V was clipped by 1 base and J by 8 bases; unmatched bases: 7. CDR3 amino acids: CASSLVEGAVGYTF. The CDR3 bases are TGTGCCAGCAGCTTAGTCGAGGGGGCAGTAGGCTACACCTTC.

This clone has only one observation. The CDR3 DNA is TGTGCCAGCAGCTCCCCCAAGGGGCCTGAAGGGGACTATGGCTACACCTTC. Translating gives CASSSPKGPEGDYGYTF. The chain uses TRBV5-6 and TRBJ1-2; D is perhaps TRBD1 (5 bases). The CDR3 is made up of 17 amino acids. Looked up from germline, CDR1 is SGHDT and CDR2 is YYEEEE. Trimming left V 3 bases short and J 3 bases short, with 21 bases between.

This clone appeared a single time. V is TRBV19 and J is TRBJ2-7; 8 bases are shared with TRBD1. In germline, CDR1 is LNHDA, CDR2 SQIVND (reference sequence). CDR3 length: 13 residues. Trimming took 8 bases from V and 3 from J; bases not matched to a gene: 6. The CDR3 DNA is TGTGCCAGTGTGACAGGGGCGGACTACGAGCAGTACTTC. Translation: CASVTGADYEQYF.

The rearrangement joins TRBV5-8 to TRBJ2-1, with 10 bases identical to TRBD2. The CDR3 is 19 amino acids. Trimming cost V 0 bases and J 7 bases; bases outside gene matches: 16. Germline V gives CDR1 SGHTS, CDR2 YDEGEE. Here the CDR3 DNA reads TGTGCCAGCAGCTTGGGCACTAGCGGGATAGTGGGCAAAGGGAATGAGCAGTTCTTC. It translates to CASSLGTSGIVGKGNEQFF.

This sequence joins TRBV3-1 (or the pseudogene TRBV3-2) and TRBJ1-4, with D tentatively TRBD1 (5 bases). Germline-derived CDR1 and CDR2 are LGHDT and YNNKEL (reference sequence). Trimming took 0 bases from V and 5 from J, leaving 16 bases between them. The CDR3 totals 17 residues. The CDR3, as DNA: TGTGCCAGCAGCCAAGATGACTCAGGCAGGGTCAATGAAAAACTGTTTTTT. Encoded protein: CASSQDDSGRVNEKLFF.

The genes are TRBV7-2 and TRBJ1-5, with TRBD1 as a possible D gene (5 bases). V was pared by 1 base and J by 4 bases, with 17 bases between. Germline loops: CDR1 SGHTA, CDR2 FQGNSA. CDR3 length: 17 residues. The CDR3 is CASSLEGSWQGNQPQHF. In DNA, the CDR3 is TGTGCCAGCAGCTTAGAGGGCTCTTGGCAGGGAAATCAGCCCCAGCATTTT.

This sequence joins TRBV6-2 or TRBV6-3 and TRBJ2-2, with TRBD2 matching 8 bases. In germline, CDR1 is MNHEY, CDR2 SVGEGT. CDR3 size: 15 residues. The V and J ends lost 2 bases and 6 bases, in that order; junction bases with no gene match: 5. The CDR3 DNA follows: TGTGCCAGCAGTTACACCGGGGGGGGAGCCGGGGAGCTGTTTTTT. It encodes CASSYTGGGAGELFF.

The V call is TRBV3-1 (or the pseudogene TRBV3-2), the J call TRBJ2-7; D perhaps matches TRBD1 (5 bases). This CDR3 region has 15 residues. Germline V gene lookup returns CDR1 LGHDT and CDR2 YNNKEL (reference sequence). The V gene lost 1 base and the J gene lost 5 bases, with 15 bases spanning the gap. The CDR3 region has the DNA TGTGCCAGCAGCCAAGGAAACTCCAGGGTCCACGAGCAGTACTTC. Translating gives CASSQGNSRVHEQYF.

This rearrangement joins TRBV27 to TRBJ2-3; perhaps TRBD2 as D (5 bases). The CDR3 covers 11 residues. V gave up 5 bases and J gave up 8 bases, with 8 bases separating them. In germline, CDR1 is MNHEY, CDR2 SMNVEV (reference sequence). In nucleotides, the CDR3 is TGTGCCAGCAGTGGCGGAGGTACGCAGTATTTT. It yields the protein CASSGGGTQYF.

Regarding this clone: The same CDR3 can be traced to other DNA sequences in this sample. The V gene is TRBV18, the J gene TRBJ2-7; 7 bases are shared with TRBD1. V lost 6 bases to trimming and J lost 2 bases; unmatched junction nucleotides: 4. CDR3 length: 13 amino acids. CDR1 is KGHSH and CDR2 is LQKENI in the germline V gene. CDR3 DNA sequence: TGTGCCAGCTCCCGGGACAGTACCTACGAGCAGTACTTC. Protein product: CASSRDSTYEQYF.

The gene calls are TRBV20-1 and TRBJ2-6; 8 bases match TRBD1. Looked up from germline, CDR1 is DFQATT and CDR2 is SNEGSKA (reference sequence). CDR3 length: 17 amino acids. Losses at the gene ends were 3 bases for V and 0 bases for J; bases not matched to a gene: 7. The CDR3 spells CSASDRGPSSGANVLTF. DNA of the CDR3: TGCAGTGCTAGTGACAGGGGACCCTCCTCTGGGGCCAACGTCCTGACTTTC.

The genes are TRBV7-3 and TRBJ2-1; 9 bases match TRBD2. V lost 4 bases, J lost 6 bases, and 13 bases stayed unmatched. The CDR3 is 17 amino acids. Germline V gives CDR1 SGHTA, CDR2 FQGTGA. Here the CDR3 reads CASSSRTSDFPSNEQFF. CDR3 in DNA: TGTGCCAGCAGCTCCCGGACTAGCGATTTTCCGAGCAATGAGCAGTTCTTC.

V usage is TRBV10-3 and J usage is TRBJ2-2; a possible D gene is TRBD2 (5 bases). In germline, CDR1 is ENHRY, CDR2 SYGVKD. The CDR3 loop spans 15 amino acids. The V gene lost 2 bases and the J gene lost 0 bases, with 7 bases spanning the gap. Here the CDR3 reads CAISEGRANTGELFF. For the CDR3, the DNA is TGTGCCATCAGTGAGGGGAGAGCGAACACCGGGGAGCTGTTTTTT.

The V and J genes are TRBV2 and TRBJ2-2; D call uncertain. Trimming took 7 bases from V and 4 from J, leaving 7 bases between them. The CDR3 has 12 residues. Germline V gene sequence: CDR1 SNHLY, CDR2 FYNNEI. CDR3 loop: CASTTTTGELFF. As DNA, the CDR3 is TGTGCCAGCACAACTACCACCGGGGAGCTGTTTTTT.

The rearrangement joins TRBV3-1 (or the pseudogene TRBV3-2) to TRBJ1-3; a weak D match, TRBD1 (5 bases). V was cut by 4 bases and J by 3 bases, with 10 bases left in between. The germline V gene encodes CDR1 LGHDT and CDR2 YNNKEL (reference sequence). CDR3 length: 14 amino acids. This CDR3 reads CASSPPGVGNTIYF. CDR3 DNA: TGTGCCAGCAGCCCCCCGGGGGTTGGAAACACCATATATTTT.

The J gene is TRBJ2-7, the V gene TRBV3-1 (or the pseudogene TRBV3-2); 8 bases map to TRBD2. The CDR3 spans 15 residues. Germline V lookup: CDR1 LGHDT, CDR2 YNNKEL (reference sequence). With V trimmed by 4 bases and J by 2 bases, 7 bases remained unmatched. In DNA, the CDR3 is TGTGCCAGCAGCCTCGGGGGGGGAGAGACCTACGAGCAGTACTTC. It codes for CASSLGGGETYEQYF.

The chain links TRBV28 to TRBJ2-7; a possible D gene is TRBD1 (5 bases). V was trimmed by 3 bases and J by 7 bases, leaving 19 bases between them. The germline V gene encodes CDR1 MDHEN and CDR2 SYDVKM. The CDR3 extends over 15 amino acids. This CDR3 reads CASSFKLRGRLEQYF. CDR3 sequence (DNA): TGTGCCAGCAGTTTTAAGCTAAGGGGCCGGCTGGAGCAGTACTTC.

The chain has TRBV5-8 and TRBJ1-1, with 8 bases aligning to TRBD1. Germline loops: CDR1 SGHTS, CDR2 YDEGEE. This CDR3 region has 14 residues. Trimming cost V 4 bases and J 5 bases; bases outside gene matches: 7. DNA of the CDR3: TGTGCCAGCAGCCGACAGGGGCTGGAGACTGAAGCTTTCTTT. Translated, it gives CASSRQGLETEAFF.

The genes are TRBV7-8 and TRBJ1-5, with D perhaps matching TRBD1 (6 bases). V dropped 5 bases and J dropped 0 bases, with 11 bases sitting between them. The germline gives CDR1 SGHVS, CDR2 FQNEAQ. The CDR3 totals 15 residues. In DNA form, the CDR3 reads TGTGCCAGCAGCCCCCGGACAGCTAGCAATCAGCCCCAGCATTTT. Protein sequence: CASSPRTASNQPQHF.

V and J are TRBV15 and TRBJ2-1, with D possibly TRBD2 on 5 matching bases. CDR3 length: 15 residues. With 4 bases removed from V and 3 bases from J, the gap between germline ends came to 13 bases. Germline V CDR1 and CDR2: LNHNV, YYDKDF (reference sequence). The CDR3 reads CATSNSPGNYNEQFF. The CDR3 DNA is TGTGCCACCAGCAACTCGCCGGGGAACTACAATGAGCAGTTCTTC.

The rearrangement uses TRBV27 and TRBJ2-1; 12 bases agree with TRBD2. This CDR3 is 18 amino acids long. Germline V gene sequence: CDR1 MNHEY, CDR2 SMNVEV (reference sequence). Trimming cost V 5 bases and J 10 bases; bases outside gene matches: 18. The CDR3 loop reads CASSPIPGLAGRGGEQFF. DNA for the CDR3: TGTGCCAGCAGTCCCATCCCGGGACTAGCGGGCCGGGGGGGCGAGCAGTTCTTC.